This T cell receptor beta chain was identified in a study of T cells in Graves' hyperthyroidism and ophthalmopathy. RNA transcripts yielded amplified TCR beta CDR3 regions. HTBI primers were employed in a first-round RT-PCR of the TCR CDR3. TCRdb redid the calling of the multiplex PCR reads with MiXCR, one entry per CDR3 protein. The sample has about 360,000 distinct CDR3 sequences; 25% are singletons. The V and J ends lost 0 bases and 6 bases respectively, with 11 bases between them. Germline loops: CDR1 SGDLS, CDR2 YYNGEE. The CDR3 is made up of 14 amino acids. Uncontrolled infection, other autoimmune disease, pregnancy or lactation barred patients from enrollment. This clonotype was seen more than once but under ten times.

Sequencing was performed on blood. This chain uses TRBV9 with TRBJ2-3; D is possibly TRBD1 (5 bases). This TCR derives from a man aged 50-59 years with Graves' hyperthyroidism. The CDR3 coding sequence is TGTGCCAGCAGCGTAGAAGGCAGGGCTGATACGCAGTATTTT. The encoded protein is CASSVEGRADTQYF.